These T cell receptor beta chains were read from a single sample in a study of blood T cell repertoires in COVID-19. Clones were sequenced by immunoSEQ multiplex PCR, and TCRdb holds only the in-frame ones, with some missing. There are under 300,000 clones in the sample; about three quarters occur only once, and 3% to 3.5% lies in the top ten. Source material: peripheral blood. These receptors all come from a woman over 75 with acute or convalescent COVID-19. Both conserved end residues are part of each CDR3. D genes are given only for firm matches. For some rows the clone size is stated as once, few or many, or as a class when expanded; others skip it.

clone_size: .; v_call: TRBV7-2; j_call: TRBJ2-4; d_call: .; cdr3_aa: CASSLAEKNIQYF; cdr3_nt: TGTGCCAGCAGCTTAGCGGAGAAAAACATTCAGTACTTC
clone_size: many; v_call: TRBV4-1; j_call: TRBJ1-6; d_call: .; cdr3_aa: CASSQDIPGRLSPLHF; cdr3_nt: TGCGCCAGCAGCCAAGATATCCCGGGGAGGCTTTCACCCCTCCACTTT
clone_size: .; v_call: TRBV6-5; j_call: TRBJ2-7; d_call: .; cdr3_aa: CASMGDNNYEQYF; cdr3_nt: TGTGCCAGCATGGGTGACAATAACTACGAGCAGTACTTC
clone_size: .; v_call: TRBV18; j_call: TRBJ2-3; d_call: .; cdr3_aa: CASSPDGLYTDTQYF; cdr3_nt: TGTGCCAGCTCACCAGACGGACTATACACAGATACGCAGTATTTT
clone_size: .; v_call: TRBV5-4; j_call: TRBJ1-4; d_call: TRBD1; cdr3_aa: CASSLDRGEKLFF; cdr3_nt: TGTGCCAGCAGCTTGGACAGGGGTGAAAAACTGTTTTTT
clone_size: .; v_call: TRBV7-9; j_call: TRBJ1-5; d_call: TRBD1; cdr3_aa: CASSSGQGVGNQPQHF; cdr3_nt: TGTGCCAGCAGCTCTGGACAGGGGGTCGGCAATCAGCCCCAGCATTTT
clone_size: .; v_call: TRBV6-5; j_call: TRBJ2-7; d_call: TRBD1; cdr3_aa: CASSMGQYYEQYF; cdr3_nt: TGTGCCAGCAGTATGGGACAGTACTACGAGCAGTACTTC
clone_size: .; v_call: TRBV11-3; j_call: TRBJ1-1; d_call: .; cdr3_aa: CASSPTRTDTEAFF; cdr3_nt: TGTGCCAGCAGCCCGACCCGGACAGACACTGAAGCTTTCTTT
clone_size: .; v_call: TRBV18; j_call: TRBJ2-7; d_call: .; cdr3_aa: CASSPHTYEQYF; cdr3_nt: TGTGCCAGCTCACCACACACCTACGAGCAGTACTTC
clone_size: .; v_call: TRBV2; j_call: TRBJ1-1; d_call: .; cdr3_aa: CASSPEGGNTEAFF; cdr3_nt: TGTGCCAGCAGTCCGGAGGGCGGGAACACTGAAGCTTTCTTT
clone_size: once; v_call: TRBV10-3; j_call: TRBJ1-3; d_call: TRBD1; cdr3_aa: CAISPGTVSGNTIYF; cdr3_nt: TGTGCCATCAGCCCCGGGACAGTGTCTGGAAACACCATATATTTT
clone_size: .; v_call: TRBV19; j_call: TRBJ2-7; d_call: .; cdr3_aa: CASSSAGGMGQYF; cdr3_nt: TGTGCCAGTAGTTCGGCAGGAGGGATGGGGCAGTACTTC
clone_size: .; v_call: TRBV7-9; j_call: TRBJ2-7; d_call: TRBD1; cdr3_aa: CASSARTGVHF; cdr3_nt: TGTGCCAGCAGCGCGCGGACAGGGGTCCACTTC
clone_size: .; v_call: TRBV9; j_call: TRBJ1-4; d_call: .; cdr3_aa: CASSPRGGSGEKLFF; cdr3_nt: TGTGCCAGCAGCCCGAGGGGGGGATCGGGTGAAAAACTGTTTTTT
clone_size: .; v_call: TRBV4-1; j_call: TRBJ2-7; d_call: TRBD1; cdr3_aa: CASSAGTGSSYEQYF; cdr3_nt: TGCGCCAGCAGCGCCGGGACAGGGAGCTCCTACGAGCAGTACTTC
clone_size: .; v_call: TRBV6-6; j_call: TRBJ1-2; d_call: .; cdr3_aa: CASSQQDPYGYTF; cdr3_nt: TGTGCCAGCAGTCAACAGGACCCCTATGGCTACACCTTC
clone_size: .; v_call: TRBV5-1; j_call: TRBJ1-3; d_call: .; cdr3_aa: CASSLNWAENTIYF; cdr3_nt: TGCGCCAGCAGCTTGAACTGGGCTGAAAACACCATATATTTT
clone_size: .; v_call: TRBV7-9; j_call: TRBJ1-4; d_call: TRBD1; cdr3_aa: CASSLASGGNEKLFF; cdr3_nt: TGTGCCAGCAGCTTAGCTTCAGGGGGAAATGAAAAACTGTTTTTT
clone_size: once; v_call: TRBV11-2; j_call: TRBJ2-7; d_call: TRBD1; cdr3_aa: CASSLGGTGVRYEQYF; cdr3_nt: TGTGCCAGCAGCTTAGGAGGGACAGGGGTTCGCTACGAGCAGTACTTC
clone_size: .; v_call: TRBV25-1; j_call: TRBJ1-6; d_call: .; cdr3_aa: CASSATGTSPLHF; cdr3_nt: TGTGCCAGCAGTGCAACAGGGACTTCACCCCTCCACTTT
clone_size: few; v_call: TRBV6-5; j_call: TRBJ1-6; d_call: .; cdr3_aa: CASIRTLNSPLHF; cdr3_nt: TGTGCCAGCATACGGACTCTAAATTCACCCCTCCACTTT
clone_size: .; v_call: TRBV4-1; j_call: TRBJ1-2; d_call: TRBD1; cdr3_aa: CASSQAQGWDGYTF; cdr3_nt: TGCGCCAGCAGCCAAGCACAGGGGTGGGATGGCTACACCTTC
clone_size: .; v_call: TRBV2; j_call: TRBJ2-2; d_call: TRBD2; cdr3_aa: CASSPTSGGAGGELFF; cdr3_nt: TGTGCCAGCAGCCCCACTAGCGGGGGGGCAGGCGGGGAGCTGTTTTTT
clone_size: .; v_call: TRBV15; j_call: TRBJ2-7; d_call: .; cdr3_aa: CATSRDEASYEQYF; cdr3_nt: TGTGCCACCAGCAGAGATGAGGCTTCCTACGAGCAGTACTTC
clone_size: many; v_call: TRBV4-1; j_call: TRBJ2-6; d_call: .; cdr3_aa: CASSQDSAVAGANVLTF; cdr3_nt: TGCGCCAGCAGCCAAGATTCCGCGGTCGCTGGGGCCAACGTCCTGACTTTC
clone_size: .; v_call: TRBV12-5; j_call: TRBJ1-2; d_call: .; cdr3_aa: CASGLVSAFDSGYTF; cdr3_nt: TGTGCTAGTGGTTTGGTATCGGCATTCGACAGTGGCTACACCTTC
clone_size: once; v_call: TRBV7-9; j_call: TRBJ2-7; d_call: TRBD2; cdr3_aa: CASSPMSPAGGSYEQYF; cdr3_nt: TGTGCCAGCAGCCCCATGAGTCCAGCGGGAGGCTCCTACGAGCAGTACTTC
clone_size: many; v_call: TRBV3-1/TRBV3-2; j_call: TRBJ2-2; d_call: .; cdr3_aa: CASRPSMGGAGELFF; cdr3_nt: TGTGCCAGCAGACCAAGCATGGGCGGGGCCGGGGAGCTGTTTTTT
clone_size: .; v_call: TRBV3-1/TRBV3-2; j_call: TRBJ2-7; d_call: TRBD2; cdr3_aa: CASSQGASGRPDF; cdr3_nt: TGTGCCAGCAGCCAAGGTGCCAGCGGGAGGCCAGACTTC
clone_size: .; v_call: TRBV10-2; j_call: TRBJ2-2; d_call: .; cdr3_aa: CASRNLNTGELFF; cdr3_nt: TGCGCCAGCAGAAACTTGAACACCGGGGAGCTGTTTTTT
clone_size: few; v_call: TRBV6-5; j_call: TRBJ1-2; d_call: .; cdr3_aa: CASSPISGNGYTF; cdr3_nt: TGTGCCAGCAGTCCAATATCAGGGAATGGCTACACCTTC